These 23 T cell receptor beta chains were all obtained from the same sample, sequenced in a study of blood T cells in healthy people across ages. Together with a sample-barcoded 5' primer, a J-beta primer mix was included in a second PCR lasting about 6 to 11 cycles. TCRdb ran MiXCR on the 5' RACE reads and lists one entry per CDR3 protein. Of some 860,000 distinct CDR3 sequences listed, approximately 60% are singletons. What was sequenced was blood. These TCRs come from a man aged 40-49 years in good health.

Regarding this clonotype: One junction end disagrees with the germline gene, perhaps due to a read error. The V call is TRBV27, the J call TRBJ2-3; D perhaps matches TRBD1 (6 bases). From germline, CDR1 is MNHEY and CDR2 SMNVEV (reference sequence). CDR3 length: 14 residues. This CDR3 is CAGRTGIRTDTQYF. The CDR3 DNA reads TGTGCCGGCAGAACAGGGATTAGGACAGATACGCAGTATTTT.

The chain carries TRBV7-2 and TRBJ2-1, with 12 positions matching TRBD2. The germline V gene has CDR1 SGHTA and CDR2 FQGNSA. The CDR3 is made up of 14 amino acids. The V and J ends lost 2 bases and 8 bases, in that order; junction bases with no gene match: 1. CDR3 residues: CASSLTSGRYEQFF. The CDR3, as DNA: TGTGCCAGCAGCTTAACTAGCGGGAGGTATGAGCAGTTCTTC.

The J gene is TRBJ2-5, the V gene TRBV20-1, with 11 positions matching TRBD1. V lost 2 bases to trimming and J lost 11 bases; unmatched junction nucleotides: 13. The length of the CDR3 is 15 residues. From germline, CDR1 is DFQATT and CDR2 SNEGSKA (reference sequence). The chain's CDR3 is CSARSTRGTGGKQYF. The CDR3 nucleotides read TGCAGTGCTAGATCCACTCGCGGGACAGGGGGGAAGCAGTACTTC.

J is TRBJ2-6 and V is TRBV20-1, with D hard to call. The CDR3 has 14 amino acids. Between the trimmed V and J ends, which lost 5 bases and 0 bases, there was a span of 8 bases. The V gene's germline CDR1 is DFQATT and CDR2 SNEGSKA (reference sequence). CDR3 sequence: CSALLSSGANVLTF. In DNA form, the CDR3 reads TGCAGTGCTCTCCTCAGCTCTGGGGCCAACGTCCTGACTTTC.

V and J are TRBV29-1 and TRBJ2-7, with D uncertain. The CDR3 length is 13 residues. V lost 4 bases, J lost 2 bases, and 12 bases lay in between. Germline V gene lookup returns CDR1 SQVTM and CDR2 ANQGSEA. The DNA of the CDR3 is TGCAGCGTTGCGACACCCCCTACCTACGAGCAGTACTTC. Translation gives CSVATPPTYEQYF.

A few counts support this clonotype. The chain couples TRBV6-6 to TRBJ1-6, with D uncertain. V was clipped by 8 bases and J by 9 bases, with 14 bases between them. CDR3 size: 13 residues. Germline V gives CDR1 MNHNY, CDR2 SVGAGI (reference sequence). This chain's CDR3 is CASHPREGSPLHF. The CDR3 DNA reads as TGTGCCAGCCACCCAAGAGAAGGTTCACCCCTCCACTTT.

This clonotype has just one count. V usage is TRBV7-2 and J usage is TRBJ1-6; D is unresolved. The CDR3 is 13 amino acids. CDR1 is SGHTA, CDR2 FQGNSA, per germline. V gave up 5 bases and J gave up 9 bases, with 11 bases separating them. This chain's CDR3 is CASSPPQTSPLHF. The DNA for the CDR3 is TGTGCCAGCAGCCCCCCCCAAACTTCACCCCTCCACTTT. Full variable domain (rest looked up from reference TRBV7-2 and TRBJ1-6): GAGVSQSPSNKVTEKGKDVELRCDPISGHTALYWYRQSLGQGLEFLIYFQGNSAPDKSGLPSDRFSAERTGGSVSTLTIQRTQQEDSAVYLCASSPPQTSPLHFGNGTRLTVT.

The chain uses TRBV29-1 and TRBJ2-7; D not certain. The CDR3 has 10 residues. Trimming removed 2 bases at V and 7 bases at J, with 6 bases between. Germline lookup yields CDR1 SQVTM and CDR2 ANQGSEA. The CDR3 DNA is TGCAGCGTTGAACAGACAGAGCAGTACTTC. As protein: CSVEQTEQYF.

The genes are TRBV30 and TRBJ2-1; 8 bases line up with TRBD1. V lost 8 bases to trimming and J lost 5 bases; unmatched junction nucleotides: 17. Germline-derived CDR1 and CDR2 are GTSNPN and SVGIG (reference sequence). This CDR3 spans 16 amino acids. The CDR3 DNA is TGTGCCCGTAAATCCCTGGACAGGGCTACCCACAATGAGCAGTTCTTC. This translates into CARKSLDRATHNEQFF.

J is TRBJ2-7 and V is TRBV11-3; the match to TRBD1 covers 8 bases. Per the germline V gene, CDR1 is SGHNT and CDR2 is YENEEA. J lost 2 bases, V lost 5 bases, and 5 bases had no gene match. This CDR3 region has 14 residues. DNA for the CDR3: TGTGCCAGCAGCCCAAGACAGGGGCCCTACGAGCAGTACTTC. Translation gives CASSPRQGPYEQYF.

The rearrangement joins TRBV28 to TRBJ2-5; 9 nucleotides match TRBD1. The CDR3 consists of 14 residues. The V and J ends lost 5 bases and 4 bases, in that order; junction bases with no gene match: 5. Germline CDR1 reads MDHEN; CDR2 reads SYDVKM. CDR3 DNA: TGTGCCAGCAGTCCCACGACAGGGGGAGAGACCCAGTACTTC. Protein product: CASSPTTGGETQYF.

The V and J genes are TRBV9 and TRBJ2-3; 9 bases are a match to TRBD2. Germline loops: CDR1 SGDLS, CDR2 YYNGEE. V lost 3 bases to trimming and J lost 0 bases; unmatched junction nucleotides: 17. This CDR3 is 20 amino acids long. In nucleotides, the CDR3 is TGTGCCAGCAGCGCCCGAAGTATAGCGGGGGCTAGCTTTAGCACAGATACGCAGTATTTT. It codes for CASSARSIAGASFSTDTQYF.

The chain is built from TRBV12-3 or TRBV12-4 and TRBJ2-3, with TRBD1 as a possible D gene (5 bases). The CDR3 sequence is 15 residues long. The V end lost 5 bases, the J end lost 3 bases, and 15 bases lay between the germline ends. The CDR3 DNA reads TGTGCCAGCAGTCCATACAGGCCCGGGACAGATACGCAGTATTTT. Translating it yields CASSPYRPGTDTQYF.

The chain couples TRBV18 to TRBJ1-5; 9 nucleotides align to TRBD1. Germline trimming cut 6 bases from V and 4 bases from J; bases unmatched to any gene: 4. The CDR3 has 14 amino acids. Germline loops: CDR1 KGHSH, CDR2 LQKENI. The CDR3 loop reads CASSGTGINQPQHF. The CDR3 coding sequence is TGTGCCAGCTCCGGGACAGGGATAAATCAGCCCCAGCATTTT.

The genes are TRBV12-3 or TRBV12-4 and TRBJ1-1; TRBD1 might be the D (6 bases). CDR3 size: 13 residues. Trimming cost V 6 bases and J 4 bases, with 12 bases left between them. This CDR3 is CASRTGFGTEAFF. CDR3 sequence (DNA): TGTGCCAGCAGAACAGGGTTCGGCACTGAAGCTTTCTTT.

This clonotype has a single count. V is TRBV7-6 and J is TRBJ2-4; weak D call: TRBD2 (5 bases). The germline CDR1 and CDR2 sequences are SGHVS and FNYEAQ. Trimming cost V 5 bases and J 13 bases, with 24 bases left between them. This CDR3 has 15 residues. The CDR3 DNA reads as TGTGCCAGCAGCCTCTGGGAGTCGCACCAAGATACCCAGTACTTC. Translation gives CASSLWESHQDTQYF.

The gene calls are TRBV6-5 and TRBJ2-5; 7 bases fit TRBD1. The DNA end is more similar to TRBJ2-7, so the J call may be wrong. The CDR3 extends over 15 amino acids. CDR1 and CDR2 from the germline V gene are MNHEY and SVGAGI. The CDR3, as DNA: TGTGCCAGCAGTGAGCACAGGGGCCGCGTAAACGAGCAGTACTTC. It yields the protein CASSEHRGRVNEQYF.

The V gene is TRBV7-9, the J gene TRBJ2-1, with 8 positions matching TRBD2. Germline CDR1 SEHNR, CDR2 FQNEAQ (reference sequence). After removal of 7 bases from V and 9 bases from J, the junction contained 23 bases not matched to a gene. The CDR3 has 18 amino acids. This chain's CDR3 is CASTPYERAGVIGFEQFF. The CDR3 bases are TGTGCCAGCACCCCCTACGAAAGAGCGGGAGTAATTGGTTTTGAGCAGTTCTTC.

The CDR3 sequence: CASSSQNYEQFF. The CDR3 coding sequence is TGTGCCAGCAGTTCACAGAATTATGAGCAGTTCTTC. The chain combines TRBV12-3 or TRBV12-4 with TRBJ2-1, with D hard to call. This CDR3 has 12 amino acids. The V end was cut by 4 bases, the J end by 8 bases, with 9 bases between.

V gene TRBV7-9 combines with J gene TRBJ1-2, with D possibly matching TRBD1 (5 bases). The CDR3 has 13 residues. The germline V and J ends were trimmed by 4 bases and 8 bases, with 14 bases remaining between them. Germline assignment: CDR1 SEHNR and CDR2 FQNEAQ (reference sequence). CDR3 DNA sequence: TGTGCCAGCAGCTCGGACATCTACCGCGGCTACACCTTC. The encoded protein is CASSSDIYRGYTF.

The CDR3 nucleotides are TGTGCCAGCAGCCGGACACAGGGAGTAGATACGCAGTATTTT. It is translated as CASSRTQGVDTQYF. The V call is TRBV6-8, the J call TRBJ2-3; maybe TRBD1 (6 bases). The V and J ends lost 6 bases and 5 bases respectively, with 15 bases between them. CDR1 is MNHGY, CDR2 SAAAGT, per germline. This CDR3 is built from 14 residues.

The V call is TRBV12-3 or TRBV12-4, the J call TRBJ1-2; the D gene is possibly TRBD1 (5 bases). V lost 6 bases and J 7 bases, leaving 18 bases between the germline ends. This CDR3 has 14 residues. The CDR3 sequence is CASSIGREGGGYTF. In nucleotides, the CDR3 is TGTGCCAGCAGCATCGGCAGGGAAGGAGGTGGCTACACCTTC.

This clonotype was detected once. The junction shows a germline mismatch at one end, possibly a read error. The V and J genes are TRBV24-1 and TRBJ2-1; TRBD2 is a possible D gene (5 bases). Germline loops: CDR1 KGHDR, CDR2 SFDVKD. This CDR3 is built from 17 residues. CDR3 in amino acids: CATSDLYGFPTSNEQFF. The CDR3 DNA follows: TGTGCTACCAGTGATTTGTATGGGTTCCCAACTAGCAATGAGCAGTTCTTC.